The 19 T cell receptor beta chains listed next were all sequenced from one sample in a study of graft-versus-host responses after intestinal transplantation. The assay was immunoSEQ multiplex PCR, and TCRdb's table has in-frame clones only and misses some. The profile shows approximately 60,000 clones, roughly 90% of them singletons. Here the sequenced sample was PBMCs, taken 26 days after transplant. These receptors were obtained from a human patient who received an intestinal transplant, so some T cells may come from the graft donor.

The chain couples TRBV6-1 to TRBJ2-3; TRBD2 matches 11 bases. There are 15 residues in the CDR3. Per the germline V gene, CDR1 is MNHNS and CDR2 is SASEGT. After removal of 7 bases from V and 3 bases from J, the junction contained 6 bases not matched to a gene. The CDR3 bases are TGTGCCAGCATCAGGCTAGCGGGGGGAACAGATACGCAGTATTTT. Translating it yields CASIRLAGGTDTQYF.

This chain uses TRBV9 with TRBJ1-5; D remains ambiguous. The V and J ends lost 7 bases and 3 bases respectively, with 11 bases between them. Germline-derived CDR1 and CDR2 are SGDLS and YYNGEE. CDR3 length: 13 residues. The CDR3 bases are TGTGCCAGCTCCAAAGAGGCCAATCAGCCCCAGCATTTT. This encodes CASSKEANQPQHF. Complete variable domain (other parts from reference TRBV9 and TRBJ1-5): DSGVTQTPKHLITATGQRVTLRCSPRSGDLSVYWYQQSLDQGLQFLIQYYNGEERAKGNILERFSAQQFPDLHSELNLSSLELGDSALYFCASSKEANQPQHFGDGTRLSIL.

This chain uses TRBV6-1 with TRBJ2-3; D is perhaps TRBD2 (6 bases). Germline V gene sequence: CDR1 MNHNS, CDR2 SASEGT. Trimming shortened V by 2 bases and J by 3 bases, and 12 bases separated the two germline ends. The CDR3 extends over 15 amino acids. The CDR3 here is CASSEWRDVTDTQYF. In DNA, the CDR3 is TGTGCCAGCAGTGAATGGAGGGATGTGACAGATACGCAGTATTTT.

This clone has a handful of counts. J is TRBJ2-3 and V is TRBV10-3; 9 bases line up with TRBD1. CDR1 is ENHRY and CDR2 is SYGVKD in the germline V gene. The V and J ends lost 6 bases and 3 bases, in that order; junction bases with no gene match: 4. This CDR3 contains 14 residues. CDR3 bases: TGTGCCATCAGGGGAGGACAGGGGACAGATACGCAGTATTTT. Its protein is CAIRGGQGTDTQYF.

The chain couples TRBV6-1 to TRBJ2-7; 9 bases are shared with TRBD1. Germline V gene data show CDR1 as MNHNS and CDR2 as SASEGT. The CDR3 runs to 15 residues. The junction had 8 bases not matched to a gene; V was cut back by 7 bases and J by 1 base. The CDR3 region has the DNA TGTGCCAGCACCCTAGACAGGGGGAGTTCCTACGAGCAGTACTTC. Translating it yields CASTLDRGSSYEQYF.

For the CDR3, the DNA is TGTGCCAGCAGTCACAGGAATTCCTACGAGCAGTACGTC. As protein: CASSHRNSYEQYV. This chain links TRBV28 with TRBJ2-7, with D perhaps matching TRBD1 (5 bases). Trimming cost V 5 bases and J 1 base, with 9 bases left between them. The CDR3 extends over 13 amino acids. Germline-derived CDR1 and CDR2 are MDHEN and SYDVKM.

This rearrangement joins TRBV27 to TRBJ2-7; TRBD2 matches at 7 bases. V lost 5 bases to trimming and J lost 2 bases; unmatched junction nucleotides: 12. This CDR3 spans 16 amino acids. Germline V gene data show CDR1 as MNHEY and CDR2 as SMNVEV (reference sequence). The chain's CDR3 is CASSLTGQGGPYEQYF. DNA of the CDR3: TGTGCCAGCAGTCTAACCGGGCAGGGAGGGCCCTACGAGCAGTACTTC.

V usage is TRBV5-6 and J usage is TRBJ2-7; D not resolved. The CDR3 contains 15 residues. Germline V lookup: CDR1 SGHDT, CDR2 YYEEEE. The V and J ends lost 4 bases and 1 base respectively, with 15 bases between them. The CDR3 reads CASSPTPPGSYEQYF. CDR3 sequence (DNA): TGTGCCAGCAGCCCCACTCCCCCGGGTTCCTACGAGCAGTACTTC.

The chain carries TRBV11-2 and TRBJ2-3, with 8 bases fitting TRBD2. Germline V lookup: CDR1 SGHAT, CDR2 FQNNGV. The trim removed 2 bases at V and 7 bases at J, leaving 8 bases unmatched. The CDR3 runs 15 residues. The CDR3 DNA reads as TGTGCCAGCAGCTTACGGGCGGGGGGTGAAAATACGCAGTATTTT. This codes for CASSLRAGGENTQYF.

The chain couples TRBV27 to TRBJ1-3, with D tentatively TRBD1 (5 bases). The germline V gene encodes CDR1 MNHEY and CDR2 SMNVEV (reference sequence). CDR3 length: 18 residues. V was shortened by 6 bases and J by 0 bases, with 21 bases between the two germline ends. CDR3 coding DNA: TGTGCCAGCAGCCCCTCGTGGGGGGACGGGCCCTCTGGAAACACCATATATTTT. It encodes CASSPSWGDGPSGNTIYF.

This clone was observed a single time. This chain connects TRBV2 to TRBJ1-5; TRBD1 might be the D (5 bases). Germline V gene sequence: CDR1 SNHLY, CDR2 FYNNEI. The CDR3 consists of 17 residues. The V gene lost 3 bases and the J gene lost 0 bases, with 15 bases spanning the gap. CDR3 sequence (DNA): TGTGCCAGCAGTGACCTCAAGGGGTTTTATAGCAATCAGCCCCAGCATTTT. Its protein product is CASSDLKGFYSNQPQHF.

The chain joins TRBV28 to TRBJ1-2; tentatively, D is TRBD1 (6 bases). The V gene lost 7 bases and the J gene lost 7 bases, with 16 bases spanning the gap. Germline CDR1 MDHEN, CDR2 SYDVKM. CDR3 length: 13 residues. CDR3 residues: CASTTGIVLGYTF. Here the CDR3 DNA reads TGTGCCAGCACTACAGGGATTGTCCTTGGCTACACCTTC.

This clone was recorded once. CDR3 amino acids: CAWTLAGAMYNEQFF. The CDR3 DNA reads as TGTGCCTGGACCTTAGCAGGGGCGATGTACAATGAGCAGTTCTTC. The V call is TRBV30, the J call TRBJ2-1; weak D call: TRBD1 (6 bases). The germline V and J ends were trimmed by 4 bases and 4 bases, with 17 bases remaining between them. The germline V gene encodes CDR1 GTSNPN and CDR2 SVGIG (reference sequence). CDR3 length: 15 amino acids.

This clone was detected once. V usage is TRBV6-5 and J usage is TRBJ2-5; possible D gene TRBD2, 6 bases. Germline values: CDR1 MNHEY, CDR2 SVGAGI. CDR3 length: 13 residues. Trimming left V 8 bases short and J 3 bases short, with 13 bases between. This CDR3 is CASGGGREETQYF. CDR3 DNA: TGTGCCAGCGGGGGAGGTAGGGAAGAGACCCAGTACTTC.

V is TRBV4-1 and J is TRBJ2-1, with 10 bases fitting TRBD2. The CDR3 covers 18 residues. CDR1 is MGHRA, CDR2 YSYEKL, per germline. With V trimmed by 4 bases and J by 4 bases, 13 bases remained unmatched. CDR3: CASSPTSGGATRYNEQFF. DNA of the CDR3: TGCGCCAGCAGCCCAACCAGCGGGGGGGCCACCCGTTACAATGAGCAGTTCTTC.

This clone was detected once. V gene TRBV29-1 combines with J gene TRBJ2-3; the D gene is possibly TRBD1 (5 bases). V lost 6 bases to trimming and J lost 4 bases, with 11 bases between them. CDR1 is SQVTM, CDR2 ANQGSEA, per germline. The CDR3 is 12 amino acids. Written as DNA, the CDR3 is TGCAGCGTGGGGCCCGGTTCAGATACGCAGTATTTT. Protein product: CSVGPGSDTQYF.

The J gene is TRBJ2-3, the V gene TRBV19, with TRBD1 identical over 7 bases. Unmatched junction bases numbered 0, after V lost 5 bases and J lost 1 base. There are 13 residues in the CDR3. Per the germline V gene, CDR1 is LNHDA and CDR2 is SQIVND (reference sequence). The DNA of the CDR3 is TGTGCCAGTAGTCAGGGGGGCACAGATACGCAGTATTTT. Amino acids: CASSQGGTDTQYF. Full variable domain (remainder filled in from reference TRBV19 and TRBJ2-3): DGGITQSPKYLFRKEGQNVTLSCEQNLNHDAMYWYRQDPGQGLRLIYYSQIVNDFQKGDIAEGYSVSREKKESFPLTVTSAQKNPTAFYLCASSQGGTDTQYFGPGTRLTVL.

The chain combines TRBV28 with TRBJ2-5, with 7 bases aligning to TRBD2. The J call may be mistaken, given a closer DNA end match to TRBJ2-7. This CDR3 comprises 14 residues. Germline V lookup: CDR1 MDHEN, CDR2 SYDVKM. The chain's CDR3 is CASSSKRGPYEQYF. CDR3 DNA sequence: TGTGCCAGCAGTTCCAAGCGGGGCCCCTACGAGCAGTACTTC.

V gene TRBV7-9 combines with J gene TRBJ2-7, with TRBD1 identical over 7 bases. V was pared by 0 bases and J by 1 base, with 0 bases of the junction left unmatched. The CDR3 runs to 14 residues. Germline V CDR1 and CDR2: SEHNR, FQNEAQ (reference sequence). DNA of the CDR3: TGTGCCAGCAGCTTAGCGGGACAGTCCTACGAGCAGTACTTC. It is translated as CASSLAGQSYEQYF.